Below are 21 T cell receptor beta chains sequenced from a single sample in a study of shared clonotypes between healthy human individuals. Assay used: immunoSEQ multiplex PCR; TCRdb lists only in-frame clones, some missing. The sample contains 950,000 to 1,300,000 clones, approximately 72% of which appear only once. The sequenced material came from memory CD4+ T cells sorted from blood. The subset is: CD45RA-negative fraction. The receptors here all came from a man aged 18 to 35 in good health.

The chain has TRBV2 and TRBJ1-6; unclear D gene. Trimming stripped 7 bases from V and 7 bases from J, with 17 bases between. Germline V lookup: CDR1 SNHLY, CDR2 FYNNEI. This CDR3 comprises 15 residues. Written as DNA, the CDR3 is TGTGCCAGCAAGGAGGAGATTTATTTCAATTCACCCCTCCACTTT. Its protein is CASKEEIYFNSPLHF. Based on the CDR3 plus reference TRBV2 and TRBJ1-6, the full variable domain is EPEVTQTPSHQVTQMGQEVILRCVPISNHLYFYWYRQILGQKVEFLVSFYNNEISEKSEIFDDQFSVERPDGSNFTLKIRSTKLEDSAMYFCASKEEIYFNSPLHFGNGTRLTVT.

This clone came up a few times. V usage is TRBV7-2 and J usage is TRBJ2-7; D may be TRBD2 (6 bases). Trimming cost V 0 bases and J 3 bases, with 9 bases left between them. The CDR3 is 14 amino acids. Germline CDR1 reads SGHTA; CDR2 reads FQGNSA. In DNA, the CDR3 is TGTGCCAGCAGCTTAGCGCAGGGACTCTACGAGCAGTACTTC. Its protein product is CASSLAQGLYEQYF.

The table lists this clone with many counts. The rearrangement joins TRBV9 to TRBJ1-2; TRBD1 matches at 7 bases. This CDR3 has 17 residues. From germline, CDR1 is SGDLS and CDR2 YYNGEE. After removal of 0 bases from V and 8 bases from J, the junction contained 16 bases not matched to a gene. The CDR3 DNA reads TGTGCCAGCAGCGTAGAAGCAGGGGGATACAGCTCTGGGGGCTACACCTTC. Encoded protein: CASSVEAGGYSSGGYTF.

V is TRBV10-3 and J is TRBJ2-6; no clear D gene. Deletions cut 11 bases from V and 0 bases from J, with 11 bases between. This CDR3 is 14 amino acids long. CDR1 and CDR2 (germline): ENHRY, SYGVKD. The CDR3 nucleotides read TGTGCCTCCCGCCTCGGCTCTGGGGCCAACGTCCTGACTTTC. It translates to CASRLGSGANVLTF.

This clone was seen a handful of times. The rearrangement links TRBV11-2 to TRBJ2-5; 12 bases map to TRBD1. Germline values: CDR1 SGHAT, CDR2 FQNNGV. The CDR3 covers 15 residues. V lost 7 bases and J lost 7; bases outside the gene matches: 10. CDR3 protein: CASTLGTGGAWTQYF. CDR3 nucleotide sequence: TGTGCCAGCACCCTCGGGACAGGGGGCGCTTGGACCCAGTACTTC.

The chain links TRBV29-1 to TRBJ2-7; 13 bases fit TRBD2. Germline-derived CDR1 and CDR2 are SQVTM and ANQGSEA. This CDR3 comprises 12 residues. V lost 4 bases and J lost 7; bases outside the gene matches: 1. The CDR3 sequence is CSVVTSGGEQYF. The CDR3 DNA is TGCAGCGTTGTGACTAGCGGGGGGGAGCAGTACTTC.

The table lists this clone with a count of one. V usage is TRBV5-5 and J usage is TRBJ2-3; 8 positions match TRBD1. Per germline, CDR1 SGHKS and CDR2 YYEKEE (reference sequence). The CDR3 is 16 amino acids. With V trimmed by 0 bases and J by 1 base, 4 bases remained unmatched. CDR3 in amino acids: CASSLVPTGGTDTQYF. The CDR3 DNA follows: TGTGCCAGCAGCTTGGTCCCGACAGGGGGCACAGATACGCAGTATTTT.

This chain connects TRBV5-1 to TRBJ2-3, with D perhaps matching TRBD2 (6 bases). The CDR3 is 16 residues long. Germline V gene lookup returns CDR1 SGHRS and CDR2 YFSETQ. Trimming pared 0 bases from V and 6 bases from J, leaving 17 bases between. DNA of the CDR3: TGCGCCAGCAGCTTGGGGCTGAAGGAGGGAAGGGATACGCAGTATTTT. Translated: CASSLGLKEGRDTQYF.

The chain recombines TRBV5-1 with TRBJ2-5; D might be TRBD2 (7 bases). This CDR3 spans 14 amino acids. The V end was cut by 1 base, the J end by 5 bases, with 12 bases between. The germline gives CDR1 SGHRS, CDR2 YFSETQ. In DNA, the CDR3 is TGCGCCAGCAGCTTGAGAGGGGGAGGGGAGACCCAGTACTTC. Amino acids: CASSLRGGGETQYF. The entire variable domain, with the rest obtained from reference TRBV5-1 and TRBJ2-5, is as follows: KAGVTQTPRYLIKTRGQQVTLSCSPISGHRSVSWYQQTPGQGLQFLFEYFSETQRNKGNFPGRFSGRQFSNSRSEMNVSTLELGDSALYLCASSLRGGGETQYFGPGTRLLVL.

Worth noting for this clone: In the same sample, other DNA sequences code for this CDR3. The gene calls are TRBV28 and TRBJ1-4; TRBD1 matches 9 bases. V was pared by 1 base and J by 5 bases, with 2 bases of the junction left unmatched. CDR1 and CDR2 from the germline V gene are MDHEN and SYDVKM. This CDR3 is built from 15 residues. The CDR3 loop reads CASSLSGTGNEKLFF. In nucleotides, the CDR3 is TGTGCCAGCAGTTTATCGGGGACAGGGAATGAAAAACTGTTTTTT.

As DNA, the CDR3 is TGTGCCAGCAGCCCTCAGTCGGGAGCTAACTATGGCTACACCTTC. As protein: CASSPQSGANYGYTF. This chain connects TRBV9 to TRBJ1-2; D gene ambiguous. Germline CDR1 SGDLS, CDR2 YYNGEE. V was shortened by 4 bases and J by 0 bases, with 13 bases between the two germline ends. The CDR3 length is 15 residues.

There are a few counts of this clone. Other DNA variants within this sample encode the same CDR3. Written as DNA, the CDR3 is TGTGCCAGCACCCCAGATAATTCACCCCTCCACTTT. This sequence encodes CASTPDNSPLHF. The chain links TRBV6-1 to TRBJ1-6, with D uncertain. V dropped 7 bases and J dropped 5 bases, with 6 bases sitting between them. CDR3 length: 12 residues. The V gene's germline CDR1 is MNHNS and CDR2 SASEGT.

The V and J genes are TRBV12-5 and TRBJ1-2; possible D gene TRBD1, 5 bases. The CDR3 covers 16 residues. V shed 3 bases and J shed 4 bases, with 18 bases lying between them. Germline CDR1 is LGHNT and CDR2 is FRNRAP. The CDR3 loop reads CASGFRGFGGSYGYTF. CDR3 DNA: TGTGCTAGTGGTTTCCGGGGATTCGGGGGAAGCTATGGCTACACCTTC.

V usage is TRBV5-1 and J usage is TRBJ1-6; D might be TRBD1 (6 bases). Trimming shortened V by 5 bases and J by 4 bases, and 13 bases separated the two germline ends. CDR3 length equals 15 residues. The germline gives CDR1 SGHRS, CDR2 YFSETQ. The CDR3 coding sequence is TGCGCCAGCAGACAAAGGACAGATTATAATTCACCCCTCCACTTT. The encoded protein is CASRQRTDYNSPLHF.

This chain links TRBV11-3 with TRBJ2-5; no definite D call. Trimming stripped 5 bases from V and 6 bases from J, with 19 bases between. The CDR3 runs to 15 residues. Germline values: CDR1 SGHNT, CDR2 YENEEA. The CDR3 DNA reads as TGTGCCAGCAGCCTCGGTCATTTTGATCTGAAGACCCAGTACTTC. Translated, it gives CASSLGHFDLKTQYF.

The V gene is TRBV2, the J gene TRBJ1-1, with D hard to call. Germline V gene lookup returns CDR1 SNHLY and CDR2 FYNNEI. The CDR3 totals 14 residues. Trimming took 5 bases from V and 6 from J, leaving 16 bases between them. This chain's CDR3 is CASSPFTPSAEAFF. The CDR3 nucleotides read TGTGCCAGCAGTCCATTCACCCCGTCCGCTGAAGCTTTCTTT.

This chain joins TRBV7-8 and TRBJ2-5; weak D call: TRBD2 (7 bases). This CDR3 has 14 residues. Germline V lookup: CDR1 SGHVS, CDR2 FQNEAQ. Trimming took 3 bases from V and 5 from J, leaving 13 bases between them. The CDR3 is CASSFGGRGETQYF. The CDR3 DNA sequence: TGTGCCAGCAGCTTCGGGGGGCGTGGGGAGACCCAGTACTTC.

V and J are TRBV5-1 and TRBJ2-7, with 9 bases fitting TRBD1. Germline values: CDR1 SGHRS, CDR2 YFSETQ. The J segment lost 2 bases and the V segment lost 3 bases, leaving 12 bases of the junction unmatched. There are 17 residues in the CDR3. The CDR3 DNA sequence: TGCGCCAGCAGCTGGGGACAGGGTTGGGACAAAGCCTACGAGCAGTACTTC. Translating gives CASSWGQGWDKAYEQYF.

This clone was recorded once. A far larger clone is one base from this, pointing to a likely read error. This CDR3 is also generated by other DNA sequences in the sample. The J gene is TRBJ2-7, the V gene TRBV5-4; D unclear. Trimming left V 2 bases short and J 3 bases short, with 6 bases between. The CDR3 contains 12 residues. In germline, CDR1 is SGHNT, CDR2 YYREEE (reference sequence). The CDR3 bases are TGTGCCAGCAGCTTAGACGGCTACGAGCAGTACTTC. As protein: CASSLDGYEQYF.

The chain combines TRBV15 with TRBJ2-3, with D possibly TRBD1 on 5 matching bases. Germline V gives CDR1 LNHNV, CDR2 YYDKDF (reference sequence). V lost 0 bases, J lost 7 bases, and 8 bases lay in between. The CDR3 covers 13 residues. The CDR3 nucleotides read TGTGCCACCAGCAGAGAGGGGCGAAATACGCAGTATTTT. Translating it yields CATSREGRNTQYF.

The CDR3 bases are TGTGCCAGTAGTCCAGCGGGATCCTCCTACGAGCAGTACTTC. It translates to CASSPAGSSYEQYF. V and J are TRBV19 and TRBJ2-7, with TRBD2 matching over 7 bases. Trimming removed 5 bases from V and 0 bases from J; junction bases left unmatched: 4. From germline, CDR1 is LNHDA and CDR2 SQIVND (reference sequence). This CDR3 has 14 amino acids.